This entry is about one T cell receptor beta chain. The target antigen is unknown. J was trimmed by 2 bases and V by 4 bases; bases with no gene match: 9. The germline CDR1 and CDR2 sequences are SGHRS and YFSETQ. CDR3 size: 16 residues. One entry per CDR3 protein results from TCRdb running MiXCR on the RT-PCR reads. The sample has roughly 790,000 distinct CDR3 sequences; 21% are singletons. The data derive from a study of response to subunit inactivated influenza vaccine. Whole-study results and caveats: Few new T cells, the authors suggested, are recruited by each seasonal influenza vaccination.

The sequencing used PBMCs from blood, collected 4 to 6 days after vaccination. This clonotype was obtained from a man aged 45-60 years who received an inactivated influenza vaccine. This chain joins TRBV5-1 and TRBJ2-3; 8 nucleotides agree with TRBD2. Here the CDR3 reads CASSPGLVGSTDTQYF. CDR3 nucleotides: TGCGCCAGCAGCCCGGGACTAGTAGGCTCCACAGATACGCAGTATTTT.